This is a list of T cell receptor beta chains from one sample in a study of graft-versus-host responses after intestinal transplantation. Profiled with immunoSEQ multiplex PCR; TCRdb holds only in-frame clones, not every one. The table lists 12,000 to 15,000 clones, under 35% of them singletons. This specimen consisted of alloreactive CD4+ T cells from a mixed lymphocyte reaction culture, obtained before intestinal transplant. These receptors originate from a human patient who received an intestinal transplant. Each CDR3 is given with its conserved first and last residue. D genes are given only for firm matches. Clone size is stated in some rows and not others, as once, few, many or a class when expanded.

abundance: NA
d_gene: NA
j_gene: TRBJ2-1
v_gene: TRBV20-1
CDR3aa: CSARDNEQFF
CDR3nt: TGCAGTGCTAGAGACAATGAGCAGTTCTTC

abundance: few
d_gene: NA
j_gene: TRBJ2-6
v_gene: TRBV5-4
CDR3aa: CASRGTVNSGANVLTF
CDR3nt: TGTGCCAGCAGGGGGACTGTTAACTCTGGGGCCAACGTCCTGACTTTC

abundance: NA
d_gene: NA
j_gene: TRBJ1-2
v_gene: TRBV5-4
CDR3aa: CVSFAPIPGKTYGYTF
CDR3nt: TGTGTCAGCTTTGCGCCCATACCAGGAAAGACCTATGGCTACACCTTC

abundance: few
d_gene: TRBD1
j_gene: TRBJ1-1
v_gene: TRBV28
CDR3aa: CASSPSPGQENTEAFF
CDR3nt: TGTGCCAGCAGCCCATCCCCGGGACAGGAGAACACTGAAGCTTTCTTT

abundance: few
d_gene: TRBD1
j_gene: TRBJ1-4
v_gene: TRBV29-1
CDR3aa: CSVAGGPTNEKLFF
CDR3nt: TGCAGCGTTGCAGGGGGGCCAACTAATGAAAAACTGTTTTTT

abundance: few
d_gene: NA
j_gene: TRBJ2-4
v_gene: TRBV28
CDR3aa: CASSISGLAKNIQYF
CDR3nt: TGTGCCAGCAGCATTTCTGGATTAGCCAAAAACATTCAGTACTTC

abundance: medium-sized
d_gene: TRBD1
j_gene: TRBJ2-5
v_gene: TRBV15
CDR3aa: CATSEGQGNKETQYF
CDR3nt: TGTGCCACCAGCGAGGGACAGGGGAATAAAGAGACCCAGTACTTC

abundance: few
d_gene: NA
j_gene: TRBJ1-2
v_gene: TRBV7-9
CDR3aa: CASSLTGGEGYTF
CDR3nt: TGTGCCAGCAGCTTAACTGGGGGGGAAGGCTACACCTTC

abundance: NA
d_gene: TRBD2
j_gene: TRBJ2-3
v_gene: TRBV4-1
CDR3aa: CASRLAGAGPDTQYF
CDR3nt: TGCGCCAGCAGACTAGCGGGAGCTGGCCCAGATACGCAGTATTTT

abundance: NA
d_gene: TRBD1
j_gene: TRBJ1-1
v_gene: TRBV7-9
CDR3aa: CARSAGQGNTEAFF
CDR3nt: TGTGCCAGAAGCGCTGGACAGGGGAACACTGAAGCTTTCTTT

abundance: NA
d_gene: NA
j_gene: TRBJ2-5
v_gene: TRBV4-2
CDR3aa: CASSQVGQGGETQYF
CDR3nt: TGTGCCAGCAGCCAAGTTGGCCAGGGAGGAGAGACCCAGTACTTC

abundance: few
d_gene: NA
j_gene: TRBJ2-7
v_gene: TRBV7-9
CDR3aa: CASSRPVWPYEQYF
CDR3nt: TGTGCCAGCAGCCGGCCGGTATGGCCCTACGAGCAGTACTTC

abundance: NA
d_gene: NA
j_gene: TRBJ1-2
v_gene: TRBV19
CDR3aa: CASSSHNYGYTF
CDR3nt: TGTGCCAGTAGTTCTCATAACTATGGCTACACCTTC

abundance: medium-sized
d_gene: NA
j_gene: TRBJ1-4
v_gene: TRBV27
CDR3aa: CASTMRGTTTNEKLFF
CDR3nt: TGTGCCAGCACCATGAGGGGAACAACAACTAATGAAAAACTGTTTTTT

abundance: NA
d_gene: TRBD1
j_gene: TRBJ2-1
v_gene: TRBV6-5
CDR3aa: CASTSGDRNSNEQFF
CDR3nt: TGTGCCAGCACCTCAGGGGACAGGAACTCCAATGAGCAGTTCTTC

abundance: NA
d_gene: NA
j_gene: TRBJ1-6
v_gene: TRBV6-1
CDR3aa: CASLRTGTSNSPLHF
CDR3nt: TGTGCCAGCCTTAGAACGGGGACATCGAATTCACCCCTCCACTTT

abundance: few
d_gene: NA
j_gene: TRBJ2-3
v_gene: TRBV5-4
CDR3aa: CASSETSTDTQYF
CDR3nt: TGTGCCAGCAGCGAAACTAGCACAGATACGCAGTATTTT

abundance: few
d_gene: NA
j_gene: TRBJ2-7
v_gene: TRBV7-3
CDR3aa: CASSLSGGNEQYF
CDR3nt: TGTGCCAGCAGCTTATCTGGGGGGAACGAGCAGTACTTC

abundance: NA
d_gene: NA
j_gene: TRBJ1-1
v_gene: TRBV28
CDR3aa: CASSRSSAEAFF
CDR3nt: TGTGCCAGCAGCCGGTCTTCCGCTGAAGCTTTCTTT

abundance: NA
d_gene: TRBD2
j_gene: TRBJ2-3
v_gene: TRBV5-1
CDR3aa: CASSSRLATDTQYF
CDR3nt: TGCGCCAGCAGCTCCCGACTAGCAACAGATACGCAGTATTTT

abundance: NA
d_gene: NA
j_gene: TRBJ2-5
v_gene: TRBV19
CDR3aa: CASSKIQETQYF
CDR3nt: TGTGCCAGTAGTAAGATTCAAGAGACCCAGTACTTC

abundance: NA
d_gene: NA
j_gene: TRBJ1-6
v_gene: TRBV10-1
CDR3aa: CASSESCPLHF
CDR3nt: TGCGCCAGCAGTGAGTCGTGTCCCCTCCACTTT

abundance: NA
d_gene: NA
j_gene: TRBJ1-1
v_gene: TRBV5-6
CDR3aa: CASSLLGFLKTYTEAFF
CDR3nt: TGTGCCAGCAGCTTGTTGGGATTCTTAAAAACGTACACTGAAGCTTTCTTT

abundance: few
d_gene: NA
j_gene: TRBJ1-5
v_gene: TRBV7-9
CDR3aa: CASSLVGGVSNQPQHF
CDR3nt: TGTGCCAGCAGCTTAGTTGGAGGGGTAAGCAATCAGCCCCAGCATTTT

abundance: NA
d_gene: NA
j_gene: TRBJ1-1
v_gene: TRBV19
CDR3aa: CASSIRDRTEAFF
CDR3nt: TGTGCCAGTAGTATCCGTGATCGGACTGAAGCTTTCTTT

abundance: NA
d_gene: TRBD2
j_gene: TRBJ2-3
v_gene: TRBV6-1
CDR3aa: CASREAGSGHTQYF
CDR3nt: TGTGCCAGCCGGGAGGCGGGGAGTGGTCATACGCAGTATTTT

abundance: NA
d_gene: NA
j_gene: TRBJ2-5
v_gene: TRBV4-3
CDR3aa: CASSQDRGWPQETQYF
CDR3nt: TGCGCCAGCAGCCAAGATAGAGGCTGGCCCCAAGAGACCCAGTACTTC

abundance: NA
d_gene: NA
j_gene: TRBJ2-1
v_gene: TRBV18
CDR3aa: CASSPGLQYNEQFF
CDR3nt: TGTGCCAGCTCACCGGGACTTCAGTACAATGAGCAGTTCTTC

abundance: NA
d_gene: NA
j_gene: TRBJ2-3
v_gene: TRBV5-5
CDR3aa: CASSSRATSTDTQYF
CDR3nt: TGTGCCAGCAGCTCCCGGGCGACTAGCACAGATACGCAGTATTTT

abundance: NA
d_gene: NA
j_gene: TRBJ2-5
v_gene: TRBV6-5
CDR3aa: CAISGRPQETQYF
CDR3nt: TGTGCCATCAGTGGAAGGCCGCAAGAGACCCAGTACTTC

abundance: NA
d_gene: NA
j_gene: TRBJ1-2
v_gene: TRBV30
CDR3aa: CAWSVRGLNYGYTF
CDR3nt: TGTGCCTGGAGTGTACGGGGGCTCAACTATGGCTACACCTTC

abundance: NA
d_gene: NA
j_gene: TRBJ1-3
v_gene: TRBV7-8
CDR3aa: CASSLGPQGFAGNTIYF
CDR3nt: TGTGCCAGCAGCTTAGGGCCCCAGGGTTTCGCTGGAAACACCATATATTTT

abundance: NA
d_gene: NA
j_gene: TRBJ1-5
v_gene: TRBV6-1
CDR3aa: CASSGQINQPQHF
CDR3nt: TGTGCCAGCAGTGGACAGATCAATCAGCCCCAGCATTTT

abundance: medium-sized
d_gene: NA
j_gene: TRBJ1-4
v_gene: TRBV5-1
CDR3aa: CASSPGGSTNEKLFF
CDR3nt: TGCGCCAGCAGCCCTGGGGGATCAACTAATGAAAAACTGTTTTTT

abundance: NA
d_gene: NA
j_gene: TRBJ2-2
v_gene: TRBV6-6
CDR3aa: CASSYGTSGELFF
CDR3nt: TGTGCCAGCAGTTACGGCACGAGCGGGGAGCTGTTTTTT

abundance: few
d_gene: TRBD1
j_gene: TRBJ2-7
v_gene: TRBV7-9
CDR3aa: CASSLYRRTGGYEQYF
CDR3nt: TGTGCCAGCAGCTTATACCGTAGGACAGGGGGCTACGAGCAGTACTTC

abundance: NA
d_gene: TRBD1
j_gene: TRBJ1-1
v_gene: TRBV5-1
CDR3aa: CASSQKGQATEAFF
CDR3nt: TGCGCCAGCAGCCAAAAAGGACAGGCCACTGAAGCTTTCTTT

abundance: NA
d_gene: TRBD2
j_gene: TRBJ2-1
v_gene: TRBV5-5
CDR3aa: CASSLALAGGYNEQFF
CDR3nt: TGTGCCAGCAGCTTAGCTCTAGCGGGAGGCTACAATGAGCAGTTCTTC

abundance: NA
d_gene: TRBD2
j_gene: TRBJ2-7
v_gene: TRBV4-1
CDR3aa: CASSQGLAGFPYEQYF
CDR3nt: TGCGCCAGCAGCCAGGGACTAGCGGGGTTCCCCTACGAGCAGTACTTC

abundance: NA
d_gene: TRBD1
j_gene: TRBJ2-7
v_gene: TRBV18
CDR3aa: CASSPDRASYEQYF
CDR3nt: TGTGCCAGCTCACCGGACAGGGCCTCCTACGAGCAGTACTTC

abundance: NA
d_gene: NA
j_gene: TRBJ2-7
v_gene: TRBV16
CDR3aa: CASSQSRKQKPFSYEQYF
CDR3nt: TGTGCCAGCAGCCAATCGAGGAAACAGAAGCCTTTCTCCTACGAGCAGTACTTC

abundance: NA
d_gene: NA
j_gene: TRBJ2-5
v_gene: TRBV7-9
CDR3aa: CASSPLDPGPQETQYF
CDR3nt: TGTGCCAGCAGCCCGTTAGACCCGGGCCCCCAGGAGACCCAGTACTTC

abundance: few
d_gene: NA
j_gene: TRBJ1-1
v_gene: TRBV5-1
CDR3aa: CASSLNSGRNTEAFF
CDR3nt: TGCGCCAGCAGCTTGAACAGTGGAAGGAACACTGAAGCTTTCTTT